Reported below is one T cell receptor beta chain. Trimming took off 3 bases at V and 9 bases at J, with 9 bases between the two ends. CDR3 size: 12 residues. Germline V lookup: CDR1 GTSNPN, CDR2 SVGIG (reference sequence). The sample originates from a study of blood T cell repertoires in COVID-19. Study-level background: Sources were T cells, B-cell-depleted T cells, or PBMCs; the material itself was cDNA or gDNA.

As originally analysed: Amplification of reference gene primers was used by the study to estimate nucleated cell counts. Using immunoSEQ multiplex PCR, the repertoire was profiled, and TCRdb retains in-frame clones only, with some absent. V, J and clone size are taken as reported in that table, and D and trimming were inferred from the DNA itself. Here the sample spans 100,000 to 150,000 clones, over 75% being singletons. This receptor was obtained from a man aged 40-50 years with active or convalescent COVID-19. This chain joins TRBV30 and TRBJ1-6; D ambiguous. Sequencing was carried out using peripheral blood. As DNA, the CDR3 is TGTGCCTGGAGGGCGGCAGCTTCACCCCTCCACTTT. It is translated as CAWRAAASPLHF.